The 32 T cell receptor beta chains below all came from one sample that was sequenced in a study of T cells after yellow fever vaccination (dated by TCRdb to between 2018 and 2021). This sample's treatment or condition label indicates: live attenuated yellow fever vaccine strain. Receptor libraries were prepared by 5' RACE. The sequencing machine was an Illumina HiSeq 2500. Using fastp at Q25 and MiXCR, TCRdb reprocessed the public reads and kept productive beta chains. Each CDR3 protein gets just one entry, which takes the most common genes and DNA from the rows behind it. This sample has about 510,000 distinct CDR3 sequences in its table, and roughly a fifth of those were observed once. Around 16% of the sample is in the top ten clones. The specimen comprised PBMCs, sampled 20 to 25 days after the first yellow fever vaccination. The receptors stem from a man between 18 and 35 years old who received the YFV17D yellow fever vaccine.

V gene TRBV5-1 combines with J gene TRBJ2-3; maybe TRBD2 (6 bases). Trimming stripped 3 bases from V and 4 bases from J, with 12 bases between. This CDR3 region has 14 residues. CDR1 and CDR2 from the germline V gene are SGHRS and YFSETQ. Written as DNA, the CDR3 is TGCGCCAGCAGCTCTACCGGGACTCCAGATACGCAGTATTTT. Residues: CASSSTGTPDTQYF.

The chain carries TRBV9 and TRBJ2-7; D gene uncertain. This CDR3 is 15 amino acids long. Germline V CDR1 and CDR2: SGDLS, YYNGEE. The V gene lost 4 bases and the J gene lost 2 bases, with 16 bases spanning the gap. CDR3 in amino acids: CASSPGSTEPYEQYF. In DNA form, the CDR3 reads TGTGCCAGCAGCCCAGGAAGTACCGAACCCTACGAGCAGTACTTC.

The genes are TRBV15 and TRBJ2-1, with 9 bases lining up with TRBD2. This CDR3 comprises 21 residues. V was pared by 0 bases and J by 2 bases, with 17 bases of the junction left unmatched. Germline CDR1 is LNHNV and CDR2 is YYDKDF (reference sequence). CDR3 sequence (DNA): TGTGCCACCAGCAGAGATGCGGGGCGGGGGGGCTTTATTATCCCCTACAATGAGCAGTTCTTC. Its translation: CATSRDAGRGGFIIPYNEQFF.

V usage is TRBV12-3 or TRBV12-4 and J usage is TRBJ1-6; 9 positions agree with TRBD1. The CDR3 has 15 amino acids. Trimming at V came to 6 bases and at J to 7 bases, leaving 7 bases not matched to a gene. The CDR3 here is CASRDSGTGNSPLHF. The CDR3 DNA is TGTGCCAGCAGGGACTCCGGGACAGGGAATTCACCCCTCCACTTT.

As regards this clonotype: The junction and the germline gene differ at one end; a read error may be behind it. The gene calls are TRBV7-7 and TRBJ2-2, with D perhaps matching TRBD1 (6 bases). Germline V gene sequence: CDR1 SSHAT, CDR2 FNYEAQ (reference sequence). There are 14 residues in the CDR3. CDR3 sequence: CASSRTGYSGELFF. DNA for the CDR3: TGTGCTAGCAGCCGCACAGGGTACTCCGGGGAGCTGTTTTTT.

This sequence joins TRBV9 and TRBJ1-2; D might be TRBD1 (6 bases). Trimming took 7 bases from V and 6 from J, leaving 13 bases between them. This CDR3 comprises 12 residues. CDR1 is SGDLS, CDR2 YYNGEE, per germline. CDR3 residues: CASSGGANGYTF. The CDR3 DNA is TGTGCCAGCTCGGGGGGGGCTAATGGCTACACCTTC.

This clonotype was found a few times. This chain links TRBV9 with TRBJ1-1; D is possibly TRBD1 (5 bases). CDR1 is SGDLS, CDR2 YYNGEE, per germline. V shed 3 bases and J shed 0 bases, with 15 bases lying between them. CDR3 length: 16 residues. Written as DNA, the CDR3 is TGTGCCAGCAGCGGGGCGGGGGTTAGGATGAACACTGAAGCTTTCTTT. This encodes CASSGAGVRMNTEAFF.

The CDR3 is CASSLSGYPDTQYF. As DNA, the CDR3 is TGTGCCAGCAGTTTATCGGGGTACCCAGATACGCAGTATTTT. The chain has TRBV27 and TRBJ2-3; unclear D gene. Trimming shortened V by 0 bases and J by 4 bases, and 8 bases separated the two germline ends. The CDR3 consists of 14 residues. Germline V gene data show CDR1 as MNHEY and CDR2 as SMNVEV (reference sequence).

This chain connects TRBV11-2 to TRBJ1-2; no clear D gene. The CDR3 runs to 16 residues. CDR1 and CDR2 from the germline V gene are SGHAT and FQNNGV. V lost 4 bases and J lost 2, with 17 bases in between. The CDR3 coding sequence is TGTGCCAGCAGCTCCCAGAGGAAGCCCGTGAACTATGGCTACACCTTC. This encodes CASSSQRKPVNYGYTF.

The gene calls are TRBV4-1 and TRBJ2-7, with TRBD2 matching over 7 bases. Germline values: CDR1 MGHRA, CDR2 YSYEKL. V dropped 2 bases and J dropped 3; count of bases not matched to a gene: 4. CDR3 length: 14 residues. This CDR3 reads CASSQFERGYEQYV. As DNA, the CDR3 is TGCGCCAGCAGCCAATTCGAGCGGGGCTACGAGCAGTACGTC.

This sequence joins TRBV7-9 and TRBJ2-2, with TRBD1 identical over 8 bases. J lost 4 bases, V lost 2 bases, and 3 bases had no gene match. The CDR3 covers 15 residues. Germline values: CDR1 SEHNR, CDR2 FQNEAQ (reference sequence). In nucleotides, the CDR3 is TGTGCCAGCAGCTTACAGGGGGCGACCACCGGGGAGCTGTTTTTT. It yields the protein CASSLQGATTGELFF. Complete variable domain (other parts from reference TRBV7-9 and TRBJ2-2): DTGVSQNPRHKITKRGQNVTFRCDPISEHNRLYWYRQTLGQGPEFLTYFQNEAQLEKSRLLSDRFSAERPKGSFSTLEIQRTEQGDSAMYLCASSLQGATTGELFFGEGSRLTVL.

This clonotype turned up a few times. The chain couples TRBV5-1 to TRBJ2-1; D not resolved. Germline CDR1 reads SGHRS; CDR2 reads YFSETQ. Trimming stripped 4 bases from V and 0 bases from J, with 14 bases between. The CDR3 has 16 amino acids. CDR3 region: CASSNSDHSSYNEQFF. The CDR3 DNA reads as TGCGCCAGCAGCAACTCAGACCATAGCTCCTACAATGAGCAGTTCTTC.

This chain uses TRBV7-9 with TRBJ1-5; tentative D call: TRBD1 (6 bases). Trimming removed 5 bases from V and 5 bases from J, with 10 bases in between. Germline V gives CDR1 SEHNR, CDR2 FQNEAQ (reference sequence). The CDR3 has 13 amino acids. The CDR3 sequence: CASSGQSDQPQHF. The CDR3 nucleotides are TGTGCCAGCAGCGGACAGTCCGATCAGCCCCAGCATTTT.

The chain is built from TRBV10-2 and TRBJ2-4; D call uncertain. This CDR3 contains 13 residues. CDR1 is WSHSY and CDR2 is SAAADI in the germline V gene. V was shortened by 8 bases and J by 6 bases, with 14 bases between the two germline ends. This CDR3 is CASFGTPGNIQYF. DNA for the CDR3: TGCGCCAGCTTCGGTACCCCAGGAAACATTCAGTACTTC.

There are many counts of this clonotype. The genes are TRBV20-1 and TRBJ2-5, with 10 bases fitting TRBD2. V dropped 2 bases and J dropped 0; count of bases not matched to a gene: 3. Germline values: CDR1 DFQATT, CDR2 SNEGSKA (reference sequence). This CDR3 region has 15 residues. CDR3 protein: CSARSSGGYQETQYF. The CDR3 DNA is TGCAGTGCTAGAAGTAGCGGGGGGTACCAAGAGACCCAGTACTTC.

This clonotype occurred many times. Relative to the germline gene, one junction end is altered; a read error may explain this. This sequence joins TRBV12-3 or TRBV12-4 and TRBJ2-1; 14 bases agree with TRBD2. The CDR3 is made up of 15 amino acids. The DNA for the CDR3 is TGTGCCAGCGGTGATCTGGGACTAGCGGGGGCCGCTAGGTACTTC. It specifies CASGDLGLAGAARYF.

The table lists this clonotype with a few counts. CDR3 amino acids: CASSLVFGYEQYV. For the CDR3, the DNA is TGTGCCAGCAGTTTAGTGTTTGGGTACGAGCAGTACGTC. The chain recombines TRBV12-3 or TRBV12-4 with TRBJ2-7; D unresolved. The CDR3 is 13 residues long. V was clipped by 1 base and J by 4 bases, with 8 bases between them.

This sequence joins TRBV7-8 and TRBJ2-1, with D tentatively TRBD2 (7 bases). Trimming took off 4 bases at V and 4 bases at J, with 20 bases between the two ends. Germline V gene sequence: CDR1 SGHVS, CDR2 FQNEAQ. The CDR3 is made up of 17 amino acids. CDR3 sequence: CASSYGRGGGLYNEQFF. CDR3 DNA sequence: TGTGCCAGCAGCTATGGCAGAGGGGGGGGCTTATACAATGAGCAGTTCTTC.

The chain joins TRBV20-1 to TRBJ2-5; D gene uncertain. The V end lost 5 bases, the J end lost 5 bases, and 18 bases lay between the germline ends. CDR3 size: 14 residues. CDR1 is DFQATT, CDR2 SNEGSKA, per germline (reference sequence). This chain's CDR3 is CSAHRPEKWETQYF. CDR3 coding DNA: TGCAGTGCTCACAGACCGGAGAAGTGGGAGACCCAGTACTTC.

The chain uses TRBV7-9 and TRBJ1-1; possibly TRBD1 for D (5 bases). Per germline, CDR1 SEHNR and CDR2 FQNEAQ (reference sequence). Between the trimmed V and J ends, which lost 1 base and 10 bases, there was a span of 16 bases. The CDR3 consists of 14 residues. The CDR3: CASSLGQGKEGAFF. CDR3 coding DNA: TGTGCCAGCAGCTTAGGGCAGGGAAAAGAGGGAGCTTTCTTT. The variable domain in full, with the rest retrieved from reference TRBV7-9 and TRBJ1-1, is DTGVSQNPRHKITKRGQNVTFRCDPISEHNRLYWYRQTLGQGPEFLTYFQNEAQLEKSRLLSDRFSAERPKGSFSTLEIQRTEQGDSAMYLCASSLGQGKEGAFFGQGTRLTVV.

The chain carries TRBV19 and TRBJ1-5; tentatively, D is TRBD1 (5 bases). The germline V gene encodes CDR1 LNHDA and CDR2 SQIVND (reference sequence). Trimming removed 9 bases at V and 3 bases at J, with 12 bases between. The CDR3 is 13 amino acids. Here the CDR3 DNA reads TGTGCCAGCGCTATACAGGTCAATCAGCCCCAGCATTTT. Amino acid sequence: CASAIQVNQPQHF.

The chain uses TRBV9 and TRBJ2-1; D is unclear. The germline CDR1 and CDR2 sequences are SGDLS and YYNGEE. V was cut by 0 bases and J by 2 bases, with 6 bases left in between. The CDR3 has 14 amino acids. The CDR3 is CASSVEGTYNEQFF. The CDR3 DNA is TGTGCCAGCAGCGTAGAAGGCACCTACAATGAGCAGTTCTTC.

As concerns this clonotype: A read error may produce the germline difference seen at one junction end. The CDR3 region is CASGQGSGTFIGNEQFF. DNA of the CDR3: TGTGCCAGCGGCCAAGGTTCCGGGACCTTTATCGGGAATGAGCAGTTCTTC. V is TRBV14 and J is TRBJ2-1; the D gene could be TRBD1 or TRBD2 (5 bases each). Germline-derived CDR1 and CDR2 are SGHDN and FVKESK. The CDR3 has 17 residues. The complete variable domain, with remaining parts taken from reference TRBV14 and TRBJ2-1, reads EAGVTQFPSHSVIEKGQTVTLRCDPISGHDNLYWYRRVMGKEIKFLLHFVKESKQDESGMPNNRFLAERTGGTYSTLKVQPAELEDSGVYFCASGQGSGTFIGNEQFFGPGTRLTVL.

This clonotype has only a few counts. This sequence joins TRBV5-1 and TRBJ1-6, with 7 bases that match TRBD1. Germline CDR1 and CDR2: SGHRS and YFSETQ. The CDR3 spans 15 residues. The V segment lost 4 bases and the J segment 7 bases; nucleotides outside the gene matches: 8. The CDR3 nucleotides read TGCGCCAGCAGCCCACGGACAGGATTAAATTCACCCCTCCACTTT. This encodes CASSPRTGLNSPLHF.

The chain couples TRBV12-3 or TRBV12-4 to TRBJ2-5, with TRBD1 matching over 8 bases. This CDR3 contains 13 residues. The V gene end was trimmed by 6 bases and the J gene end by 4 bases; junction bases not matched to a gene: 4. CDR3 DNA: TGTGCCAGCAGGAGAGACAGGGGAGAGACCCAGTACTTC. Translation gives CASRRDRGETQYF.

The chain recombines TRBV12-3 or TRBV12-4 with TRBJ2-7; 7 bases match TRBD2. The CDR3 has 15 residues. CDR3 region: CASRLGLDITYEQYV. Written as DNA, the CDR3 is TGTGCCAGCAGGTTAGGACTAGACATCACCTACGAGCAGTACGTC.

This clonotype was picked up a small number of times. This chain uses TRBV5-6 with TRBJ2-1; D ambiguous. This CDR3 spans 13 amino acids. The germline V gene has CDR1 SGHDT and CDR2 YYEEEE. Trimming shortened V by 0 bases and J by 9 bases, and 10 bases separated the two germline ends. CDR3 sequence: CASSLVGGSEQFF. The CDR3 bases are TGTGCCAGCAGCTTGGTCGGTGGAAGTGAGCAGTTCTTC.

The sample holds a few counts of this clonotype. CDR3 in amino acids: CASSFGLGGGYTF. In DNA, the CDR3 is TGTGCCAGCAGCTTCGGGTTGGGCGGTGGCTACACCTTC. The gene calls are TRBV7-2 and TRBJ1-2; D call uncertain. CDR1 SGHTA and CDR2 FQGNSA come from the germline V gene. Trimming took 3 bases from V and 7 from J, leaving 12 bases between them. The CDR3 length is 13 residues.

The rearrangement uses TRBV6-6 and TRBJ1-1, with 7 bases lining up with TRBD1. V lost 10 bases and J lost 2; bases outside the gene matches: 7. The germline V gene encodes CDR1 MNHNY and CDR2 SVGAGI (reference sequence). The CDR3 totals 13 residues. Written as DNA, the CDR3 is TGTGCCACCCTCCGGGACAGAAACACTGAAGCTTTCTTT. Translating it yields CATLRDRNTEAFF.

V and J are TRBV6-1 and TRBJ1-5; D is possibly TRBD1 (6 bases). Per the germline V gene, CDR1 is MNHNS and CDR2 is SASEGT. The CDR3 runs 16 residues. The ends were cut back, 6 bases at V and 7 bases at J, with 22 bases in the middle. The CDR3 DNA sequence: TGTGCCAGCAGCGACCTTATCCTGGGGGGCAGCCAGCCCCAGCATTTT. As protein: CASSDLILGGSQPQHF.

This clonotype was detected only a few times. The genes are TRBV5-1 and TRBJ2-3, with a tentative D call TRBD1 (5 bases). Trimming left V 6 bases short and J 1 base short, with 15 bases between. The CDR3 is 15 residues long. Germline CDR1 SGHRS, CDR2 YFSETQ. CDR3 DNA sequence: TGCGCCAGCACCCGACAGCCTGGGGGCACAGATACGCAGTATTTT. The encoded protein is CASTRQPGGTDTQYF.

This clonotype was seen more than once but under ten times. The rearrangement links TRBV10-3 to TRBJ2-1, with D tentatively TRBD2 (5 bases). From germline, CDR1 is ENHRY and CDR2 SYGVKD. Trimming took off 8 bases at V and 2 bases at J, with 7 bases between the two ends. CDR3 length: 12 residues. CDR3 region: CAISGAYNEQFF. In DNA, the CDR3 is TGTGCCATCTCCGGGGCCTACAATGAGCAGTTCTTC.